This entry lists 10 T cell receptor beta chains sequenced from one sample in a study of Graves' ophthalmopathy and Graves' hyperthyroidism. Amplifying from RNA transcripts, the study obtained TCR beta CDR3 regions. Second-round multiplex PCR came after a first-round RT-PCR that employed HTBI primers. TCRdb re-analysed the multiplex PCR reads in MiXCR, keeping a single row per CDR3 protein. This table holds around 1.1 million distinct CDR3 sequences, about 38% found once. Sequencing used peripheral blood or thyroid tissue (not recorded which). The receptors were gathered from an adult man with Graves' hyperthyroidism.

Regarding this clonotype: Possible read error: a much larger clone is one base away. V usage is TRBV7-9 and J usage is TRBJ1-5; D remains ambiguous. Deletions cut 5 bases from V and 7 bases from J, with 12 bases between. The germline V gene encodes CDR1 SEHNR and CDR2 FQNEAQ (reference sequence). The CDR3 covers 13 residues. Here the CDR3 DNA reads TGTGCCAGCAGCCCTGGTGGGCCCCAGCCCCAGCATTTT. Its translation: CASSPGGPQPQHF.

This clonotype was observed many times. The chain carries TRBV19 and TRBJ1-1, with 9 bases fitting TRBD1. Looked up from germline, CDR1 is LNHDA and CDR2 is SQIVND (reference sequence). The CDR3 spans 17 residues. The V segment lost 2 bases and the J segment 5 bases; nucleotides outside the gene matches: 12. CDR3 amino acids: CASSIINPQGAATEAFF. The CDR3 DNA reads as TGTGCCAGTAGTATAATTAATCCACAGGGGGCGGCTACTGAAGCTTTCTTT.

This clonotype was seen at least ten times. The rearrangement links TRBV6-6 to TRBJ1-5; TRBD1 is a possible D gene (6 bases). Per the germline V gene, CDR1 is MNHNY and CDR2 is SVGAGI (reference sequence). This CDR3 region has 14 residues. V was pared by 0 bases and J by 6 bases, with 9 bases between. The CDR3 sequence: CASSYSQGGQPQHF. In DNA, the CDR3 is TGTGCCAGCAGTTACTCACAGGGCGGTCAGCCCCAGCATTTT.

The chain uses TRBV28 and TRBJ2-7; 8 nucleotides line up with TRBD1. Unmatched junction bases numbered 2, after V lost 1 base and J lost 6 bases. The CDR3 runs to 13 residues. Germline lookup yields CDR1 MDHEN and CDR2 SYDVKM. The CDR3 here is CASSLYGTGEQYF. CDR3 nucleotide sequence: TGTGCCAGCAGTTTATATGGGACAGGCGAGCAGTACTTC.

The chain links TRBV6-1 to TRBJ2-5, with unresolved D. V was shortened by 2 bases and J by 6 bases, with 10 bases between the two germline ends. CDR3 size: 13 residues. Per the germline V gene, CDR1 is MNHNS and CDR2 is SASEGT. The DNA for the CDR3 is TGTGCCAGCAGTGAATTCCCTCCCCAGACCCAGTACTTC. As protein: CASSEFPPQTQYF.

This clonotype was seen only a few times. The chain combines TRBV7-9 with TRBJ1-2; no clear D gene. The germline V and J ends were trimmed by 4 bases and 4 bases, with 16 bases remaining between them. CDR1 SEHNR and CDR2 FQNEAQ come from the germline V gene (reference sequence). This CDR3 is built from 15 residues. CDR3 sequence (DNA): TGTGCCAGCAGCTCGAAAACTACGCGGGGCTATGGCTACACCTTC. It encodes CASSSKTTRGYGYTF. Drawing the rest from reference TRBV7-9 and TRBJ1-2, the complete variable domain is DTGVSQNPRHKITKRGQNVTFRCDPISEHNRLYWYRQTLGQGPEFLTYFQNEAQLEKSRLLSDRFSAERPKGSFSTLEIQRTEQGDSAMYLCASSSKTTRGYGYTFGSGTRLTVV.

Ten or more counts support this clonotype. The chain recombines TRBV20-1 with TRBJ2-7, with 7 bases identical to TRBD2. The CDR3 length is 14 residues. J was trimmed by 8 bases and V by 4 bases; bases with no gene match: 14. Germline V gives CDR1 DFQATT, CDR2 SNEGSKA (reference sequence). The CDR3 is CSAILTREGGKQYF. The CDR3 bases are TGCAGTGCTATCCTCACCCGTGAGGGAGGGAAGCAGTACTTC.

This clonotype was detected many times. The chain couples TRBV7-8 to TRBJ1-5, with 7 bases identical to TRBD1. This CDR3 contains 16 residues. The junction had 3 bases not matched to a gene; V was cut back by 1 base and J by 0 bases. Per the germline V gene, CDR1 is SGHVS and CDR2 is FQNEAQ. The CDR3: CASSLGTGLSNQPQHF. The CDR3 bases are TGTGCCAGCAGCTTAGGGACAGGTCTTAGCAATCAGCCCCAGCATTTT.

This chain connects TRBV7-3 to TRBJ2-5; 11 bases agree with TRBD2. The germline CDR1 and CDR2 sequences are SGHTA and FQGTGA. CDR3 length: 15 amino acids. Losses at the gene ends were 5 bases for V and 4 bases for J; bases not matched to a gene: 6. In DNA form, the CDR3 reads TGTGCCAGCAGCCCGACTAGCGGGATAGTAGAGACCCAGTACTTC. It specifies CASSPTSGIVETQYF.

Ten or more counts support this clonotype. The V call is TRBV29-1, the J call TRBJ2-5, with D unresolved. V lost 4 bases and J 7 bases, leaving 13 bases between the germline ends. The CDR3 loop spans 12 amino acids. Germline V CDR1 and CDR2: SQVTM, ANQGSEA. The DNA for the CDR3 is TGCAGCGTTGTTTACAGATTTGGGACCCAGTACTTC. Its protein is CSVVYRFGTQYF.